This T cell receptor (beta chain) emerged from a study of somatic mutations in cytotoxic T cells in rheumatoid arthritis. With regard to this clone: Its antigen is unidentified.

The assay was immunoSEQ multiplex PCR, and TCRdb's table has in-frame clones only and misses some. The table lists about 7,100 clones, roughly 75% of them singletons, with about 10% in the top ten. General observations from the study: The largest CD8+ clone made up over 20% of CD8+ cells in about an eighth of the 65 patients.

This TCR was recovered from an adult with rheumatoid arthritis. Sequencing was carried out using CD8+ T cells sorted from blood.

CDR3 DNA sequence: TGTGCCAGCAGCCCCGGGGGGGTAGGACAGGGGCACAATCAGCCCCAGCATTTT. It specifies CASSPGGVGQGHNQPQHF. This chain links TRBV7-9 with TRBJ1-5; 9 nucleotides line up with TRBD1. CDR1 and CDR2 from the germline V gene are SEHNR and FQNEAQ (reference sequence). The CDR3 is 18 amino acids. The ends lost 5 bases at V and 3 bases at J; junction bases unmatched: 14.